Following are 26 T cell receptor beta chains from one sample sequenced in a study of early stage breast cancer tumors. TCRdb keeps only in-frame clones here, not all; method: immunoSEQ multiplex PCR. This sample has more than 55,000 clones, with 60% to 85% found just once. Sequenced input: blood. These receptors came from a person aged 25 to 40 with breast cancer.

This chain joins TRBV4-3 and TRBJ2-3; D perhaps matches TRBD1 (6 bases). Trimming took off 1 base at V and 5 bases at J, with 10 bases between the two ends. Germline V CDR1 and CDR2: LGHNA, YSLEER. This CDR3 is 14 amino acids long. Here the CDR3 DNA reads TGCGCCAGCAGCCAAGCTACCAGGGGAGATACGCAGTATTTT. Protein product: CASSQATRGDTQYF.

The V and J genes are TRBV6-1 and TRBJ1-4, with D unclear. Germline lookup yields CDR1 MNHNS and CDR2 SASEGT. With 8 bases removed from V and 4 bases from J, the gap between germline ends came to 11 bases. The CDR3 is made up of 13 amino acids. The CDR3 region is CASGGRINEKLFF. The CDR3 region has the DNA TGTGCCAGCGGCGGGCGGATTAATGAAAAACTGTTTTTT.

The chain is built from TRBV11-2 and TRBJ2-7, with 8 bases fitting TRBD2. Germline-derived CDR1 and CDR2 are SGHAT and FQNNGV. This CDR3 has 16 amino acids. V shed 1 base, J shed 4 bases, and the junction held 9 bases outside the gene matches. The CDR3 sequence: CASSLVVGGTRYEQYF. For the CDR3, the DNA is TGTGCCAGCAGCTTAGTTGTTGGAGGGACTAGATACGAGCAGTACTTC. Filled out from reference TRBV11-2 and TRBJ2-7, the complete variable domain reads EAGVAQSPRYKIIEKRQSVAFWCNPISGHATLYWYQQILGQGPKLLIQFQNNGVVDDSQLPKDRFSAERLKGVDSTLKIQPAKLEDSAVYLCASSLVVGGTRYEQYFGPGTRLTVT.

The CDR3 is CASRNTGVRYTF. CDR3 nucleotides: TGTGCCAGCAGAAATACAGGGGTTCGCTACACCTTC. The chain has TRBV6-5 and TRBJ1-2, with 7 bases fitting TRBD1. The CDR3 length is 12 residues. Trimming removed 6 bases from V and 9 bases from J; junction bases left unmatched: 7. Germline CDR1 reads MNHEY; CDR2 reads SVGAGI.

The V call is TRBV7-2, the J call TRBJ1-1; 9 bases are shared with TRBD1. Germline lookup yields CDR1 SGHTA and CDR2 FQGNSA. The CDR3 spans 15 residues. Losses at the gene ends were 5 bases for V and 1 base for J; bases not matched to a gene: 5. The CDR3: CASSLSTGGNTEAFF. DNA for the CDR3: TGTGCCAGCAGCCTCTCGACAGGGGGGAACACTGAAGCTTTCTTT.

This clone was detected once. V and J are TRBV4-3 and TRBJ2-7, with 8 bases that match TRBD2. The J segment lost 3 bases and the V segment lost 1 base, leaving 8 bases of the junction unmatched. CDR1 LGHNA and CDR2 YSLEER come from the germline V gene. The CDR3 has 16 residues. The CDR3 DNA reads TGCGCCAGCAGCCAAGGAGCAGCGGGAGCTAACTACGAGCAGTACTTC. As protein: CASSQGAAGANYEQYF.

This chain connects TRBV10-3 to TRBJ1-2; D perhaps matches TRBD1 (6 bases). The CDR3 totals 12 residues. In germline, CDR1 is ENHRY, CDR2 SYGVKD. V lost 3 bases and J 8 bases, leaving 10 bases between the germline ends. The CDR3 DNA is TGTGCCATCAGTGATGGGGGGGGCGGCTACACCTTC. Encoded protein: CAISDGGGGYTF.

The chain is built from TRBV12-5 and TRBJ2-3, with TRBD2 matching over 7 bases. The V gene's germline CDR1 is LGHNT and CDR2 FRNRAP. This CDR3 region has 17 residues. After removal of 1 base from V and 0 bases from J, the junction contained 7 bases not matched to a gene. CDR3 in DNA: TGTGCTAGTGGTTTGGGATCCACTAGCGCTAGCACAGATACGCAGTATTTT. As protein: CASGLGSTSASTDTQYF.

The V and J genes are TRBV7-2 and TRBJ1-2, with 8 bases fitting TRBD1. CDR3 length: 13 residues. The trim removed 5 bases at V and 3 bases at J, leaving 2 bases unmatched. Germline V gene lookup returns CDR1 SGHTA and CDR2 FQGNSA. CDR3 sequence reads: CASSAGQDYGYTF. The CDR3 nucleotides read TGTGCCAGCAGCGCGGGACAGGACTATGGCTACACCTTC.

This chain uses TRBV29-1 with TRBJ1-1; D gene uncertain. Germline V CDR1 and CDR2: SQVTM, ANQGSEA. V was cut by 4 bases and J by 1 base, with 10 bases left in between. The CDR3 spans 13 residues. DNA of the CDR3: TGCAGCGTTGGGATTAGTCAGAACACTGAAGCTTTCTTT. Its protein product is CSVGISQNTEAFF. Together with reference TRBV29-1 and TRBJ1-1, the CDR3 gives the full variable domain: SAVISQKPSRDICQRGTSLTIQCQVDSQVTMMFWYRQQPGQSLTLIATANQGSEATYESGFVIDKFPISRPNLTFSTLTVSNMSPEDSSIYLCSVGISQNTEAFFGQGTRLTVV.

This clone was found a few times. The chain has TRBV18 and TRBJ1-1, with 7 bases fitting TRBD1. This CDR3 is 16 amino acids long. Germline CDR1 and CDR2: KGHSH and LQKENI. The V gene end was trimmed by 2 bases and the J gene end by 1 base; junction bases not matched to a gene: 7. The CDR3 is CASSPSTGEANTEAFF. As DNA, the CDR3 is TGTGCCAGCTCACCAAGTACAGGGGAGGCGAACACTGAAGCTTTCTTT. The full variable domain, completed using reference TRBV18 and TRBJ1-1, is NAGVMQNPRHLVRRRGQEARLRCSPMKGHSHVYWYRQLPEEGLKFMVYLQKENIIDESGMPKERFSAEFPKEGPSILRIQQVVRGDSAAYFCASSPSTGEANTEAFFGQGTRLTVV.

This rearrangement joins TRBV5-4 to TRBJ2-1; 7 bases are a match to TRBD2. The CDR3 has 15 residues. Unmatched junction bases numbered 12, after V lost 4 bases and J lost 8 bases. The germline V gene encodes CDR1 SGHNT and CDR2 YYREEE (reference sequence). This CDR3 reads CASSLRAGEVHEQFF. CDR3 bases: TGTGCCAGCAGCCTTAGGGCGGGAGAAGTCCATGAGCAGTTCTTC.

This clone showed up just once. CDR3 sequence (DNA): TGTGCCAGCAGTGAGAGGGGGGCTGGGGCCAACGTCCTGACTTTC. Translating it yields CASSERGAGANVLTF. V gene TRBV6-4 combines with J gene TRBJ2-6, with D perhaps TRBD1 or TRBD2 (6 bases each). Trimming took 3 bases from V and 2 from J, leaving 8 bases between them. Germline values: CDR1 MRHNA, CDR2 SNTAGT. The CDR3 runs 15 residues.

Remarks on this clone: One junction end disagrees with the germline gene, perhaps due to a read error. The chain links TRBV16 to TRBJ2-1; the match to TRBD2 covers 13 bases. Germline CDR1 KGHSY, CDR2 FQNENV. This CDR3 contains 14 residues. The chain's CDR3 is CASSQGLAGVSEIF. The CDR3 DNA is TGTGCCAGCAGCCAAGGACTAGCGGGAGTTTCGGAGATCTTC.

This sequence joins TRBV15 and TRBJ2-5; D is unclear. Germline lookup yields CDR1 LNHNV and CDR2 YYDKDF (reference sequence). V was cut by 0 bases and J by 4 bases, with 12 bases left in between. The CDR3 extends over 15 amino acids. The CDR3 here is CATSREKAAGETQYF. CDR3 bases: TGTGCCACCAGCAGAGAAAAAGCAGCTGGAGAGACCCAGTACTTC.

The V and J genes are TRBV4-1 and TRBJ2-3; 9 positions agree with TRBD2. Unmatched junction bases numbered 11, after V lost 1 base and J lost 3 bases. The CDR3 runs to 18 residues. From germline, CDR1 is MGHRA and CDR2 YSYEKL. The CDR3 DNA is TGCGCCAGCAGCCAAGTGGGGGGGGGAGCGGGAGGAACAGATACGCAGTATTTT. It codes for CASSQVGGGAGGTDTQYF.

The V and J genes are TRBV5-1 and TRBJ1-4; 9 nucleotides align to TRBD1. The CDR3 has 14 residues. Germline loops: CDR1 SGHRS, CDR2 YFSETQ. J lost 7 bases, V lost 6 bases, and 7 bases had no gene match. The CDR3 region has the DNA TGCGCCAGCACCAGGGACAGGGACAGTGAAAAACTGTTTTTT. It translates to CASTRDRDSEKLFF.

The table lists this clone with a few counts. The chain employs TRBV4-2 and TRBJ1-1; D may be TRBD1 (5 bases). CDR3 size: 15 residues. V was shortened by 4 bases and J by 4 bases, with 16 bases between the two germline ends. Germline values: CDR1 LGHNA, CDR2 YNFKEQ. The CDR3 nucleotides read TGTGCCAGCAGCCTTCCTGGTAAGGGGAGCACTGAAGCTTTCTTT. Translated, it gives CASSLPGKGSTEAFF.

The V call is TRBV7-2, the J call TRBJ2-7, with D perhaps being TRBD1 or TRBD2 (5 bases each). V was pared by 5 bases and J by 3 bases, with 14 bases between. Germline CDR1 and CDR2: SGHTA and FQGNSA. This CDR3 has 14 amino acids. For the CDR3, the DNA is TGTGCCAGCAGCCGCAGAGCAGGGAGCTACGAGCAGTACTTC. Protein product: CASSRRAGSYEQYF.

This clone came up a few times. V usage is TRBV27 and J usage is TRBJ2-1, with 8 bases matching TRBD2. Germline values: CDR1 MNHEY, CDR2 SMNVEV (reference sequence). The CDR3 consists of 15 residues. Trimming cost V 6 bases and J 7 bases; bases outside gene matches: 11. CDR3 in DNA: TGTGCCAGCAGCTTAGCGGGACGGTTTGGTAATGAGCAGTTCTTC. It encodes CASSLAGRFGNEQFF.

The chain is built from TRBV5-4 and TRBJ2-7; the D gene could be TRBD1 or TRBD2 (5 bases each). The CDR3 is 13 amino acids. V shed 4 bases and J shed 9 bases, with 17 bases lying between them. CDR1 and CDR2 (germline): SGHNT, YYREEE (reference sequence). Here the CDR3 reads CASSISRDARQYF. The CDR3 bases are TGTGCCAGCAGCATCTCCAGGGACGCCCGGCAGTACTTC.

This clone was counted a single time. The gene calls are TRBV19 and TRBJ1-5; unclear D gene. The CDR3 extends over 12 amino acids. In germline, CDR1 is LNHDA, CDR2 SQIVND (reference sequence). V lost 3 bases to trimming and J lost 7 bases, with 7 bases between them. The CDR3 spells CASSIGLQPQHF. The CDR3 DNA follows: TGTGCCAGTAGTATTGGCCTACAGCCCCAGCATTTT.

The rearrangement uses TRBV6-5 and TRBJ1-5, with D possibly TRBD1 on 5 matching bases. The V end lost 0 bases, the J end lost 9 bases, and 15 bases lay between the germline ends. CDR1 is MNHEY, CDR2 SVGAGI, per germline. The CDR3 runs to 15 residues. The CDR3 loop is CASSYSQGILSPQHF. The CDR3 region has the DNA TGTGCCAGCAGTTACTCTCAGGGAATTTTGTCGCCCCAGCATTTT.

V and J are TRBV6-1 and TRBJ1-2; D unresolved. The CDR3 is made up of 12 amino acids. The V and J ends lost 3 bases and 8 bases respectively, with 10 bases between them. Germline V gene lookup returns CDR1 MNHNS and CDR2 SASEGT. The CDR3 DNA sequence: TGTGCCAGCAGTGACCTTTCGTGGGGCTACACCTTC. It yields the protein CASSDLSWGYTF.

V and J are TRBV29-1 and TRBJ2-7, with D tentatively TRBD1 (6 bases). The CDR3 totals 15 residues. V lost 3 bases and J 2 bases, leaving 17 bases between the germline ends. The germline V gene has CDR1 SQVTM and CDR2 ANQGSEA. The CDR3 spells CSVEGASDFPYEQYF. In DNA, the CDR3 is TGCAGCGTTGAGGGGGCCTCCGATTTTCCCTACGAGCAGTACTTC.

V is TRBV7-9 and J is TRBJ2-6, with 10 bases that match TRBD1. V dropped 7 bases and J dropped 2; count of bases not matched to a gene: 8. The CDR3 sequence is 17 residues long. The germline CDR1 and CDR2 sequences are SEHNR and FQNEAQ (reference sequence). CDR3 sequence reads: CASTARGQGTGANVLTF. CDR3 DNA: TGTGCCAGCACCGCGAGGGGACAGGGGACTGGGGCCAACGTCCTGACTTTC.